A selection of T cell receptor beta chains follows, all from one sample in a study of cytomegalovirus exposure and HLA in healthy donors. The data were produced by immunoSEQ multiplex PCR, yet TCRdb's version contains in-frame clones alone and is incomplete. The profile shows some 130,000 clones, around 77% of them singletons. Sequencing was performed on PBMCs. These receptors were taken from a man aged 25 to 45 in good health and CMV-seronegative. Each CDR3 is given with its conserved first and last residue. Fields, in order: D gene, J gene, V gene, clone size, CDR3 length, CDR3 DNA, CDR3 protein. D genes are given only for firm matches. For some rows the clone size is stated as once, few or many, or as a class when expanded; others skip it.

>TRBD1|TRBJ1-1|TRBV9|.|17
TGTGCCAGCAGCGCTCCTCGGGACAGGGGGACGGACACTGAAGCTTTCTTT
CASSAPRDRGTDTEAFF
>TRBD1|TRBJ1-1|TRBV5-1|.|13
TGCGCCAGCAGCTGGACAGGGGGCACTGAAGCTTTCTTT
CASSWTGGTEAFF
>.|TRBJ2-7|TRBV4-1|.|13
TGCGCCAGCAGCCAACGGCAGGATTCCGAGCAGTACTTC
CASSQRQDSEQYF
>.|TRBJ2-7|TRBV27|.|18
TGTGCCAGCAGTTTATTTTCCCCGGACACTGCCAGCTCCTACGAGCAGTACTTC
CASSLFSPDTASSYEQYF
>.|TRBJ2-2|TRBV7-7|.|12
TGTGCTAGCAGCCCGCGAACCGGGGAGCTGTTTTTT
CASSPRTGELFF
>TRBD2|TRBJ2-5|TRBV4-1|.|16
TGCGCCAGCAGTCCCTCTAGCGGGAGTACGCAAGAGACCCAGTACTTC
CASSPSSGSTQETQYF
>.|TRBJ2-5|TRBV5-4|.|14
TGTGCCAGCAGCTTGGTGATGGAGGGGGAGACCCAGTACTTC
CASSLVMEGETQYF
>TRBD1|TRBJ1-2|TRBV5-4|.|15
TGTGCCAGCAGCTCCCGTGATACAGGGGGGGGTGGCTACACCTTC
CASSSRDTGGGGYTF
>.|TRBJ2-7|TRBV30|.|13
TGTGCCTGGAGCATAGGCGCTAGCGACGAGCAGTACTTC
CAWSIGASDEQYF
>.|TRBJ2-7|TRBV4-1|.|13
TGCGCCAGCAGCCAATTAGGTCCTTCGGGTCAGTACTTC
CASSQLGPSGQYF
>.|TRBJ2-5|TRBV4-1|.|16
TGCGCCAGCAGCCAAGGTATAGCGGAGTGGGGAGAGACCCAGTACTTC
CASSQGIAEWGETQYF
>TRBD2|TRBJ2-2|TRBV10-3|.|15
TGTGCCATCAGTGTAGAGCGGGAGGGCCCCGGGGAGCTGTTTTTT
CAISVEREGPGELFF
>.|TRBJ1-1|TRBV9|.|13
TGTGCCAGCAGCGCAACCGCGGGCCGTGAAGCTTTCTTT
CASSATAGREAFF
>TRBD2|TRBJ2-1|TRBV15|.|16
TGTGCCACCAGCAGAGACCTCGGACTAGCGGGAAATGAGCAGTTCTTC
CATSRDLGLAGNEQFF
>TRBD2|TRBJ2-1|TRBV10-3|.|19
TGTGCCATCAGTGACCCCGGGGAAGCGGGAGGTTTATCCTACAATGAGCAGTTCTTC
CAISDPGEAGGLSYNEQFF
>.|TRBJ2-5|TRBV6-6|few|13
TGTGCCAGCAGTTCCGCGGACCAAGAGACCCAGTACTTC
CASSSADQETQYF
>.|TRBJ1-1|TRBV19|.|11
TGTGCCAGTAGGTCGGGCACTGAAGCTTTCTTT
CASRSGTEAFF
>.|TRBJ2-5|TRBV10-2|.|16
TGCGCCAGCAGTGAGCATCTGGCGGGTCTTGAAGAGACCCAGTACTTC
CASSEHLAGLEETQYF
>TRBD1|TRBJ2-5|TRBV5-1|.|16
TGCGCCAGCAGCTTAGCCGGGACAGGTTCAGACGAGACCCAGTACTTC
CASSLAGTGSDETQYF
>TRBD1|TRBJ2-7|TRBV30|.|15
TGTGCCTTGACACAAAAAGGGGACAGCTCCTACGAGCAGTACTTC
CALTQKGDSSYEQYF
>.|TRBJ1-5|TRBV30|.|13
TGTGCCTGGGGACAGCAGGGCAATCAGCCCCAGCATTTT
CAWGQQGNQPQHF
>.|TRBJ2-5|TRBV5-1|once|12
TGCGCCAGCAGATTCGGAGAAGAGACCCAGTACTTC
CASRFGEETQYF
>TRBD1|TRBJ1-3|TRBV19|.|15
TGTGCCAGTAGTATCCTCGGGACAGACGGAAACACCATATATTTT
CASSILGTDGNTIYF
>.|TRBJ1-3|TRBV7-2|.|16
TGTGCCAGCAGCTTAGTAAGCCAGGGTGCTGGAAACACCATATATTTT
CASSLVSQGAGNTIYF
>.|TRBJ2-3|TRBV9|.|19
TGTGCCAGCAGCGAAACCGTGGGAAGGGCCGGGGGGCCCACAGATACGCAGTATTTT
CASSETVGRAGGPTDTQYF
>.|TRBJ2-1|TRBV18|.|14
TGTGCCAGCTCATCTGGCGACAGGTTCGTTGAGCAGTTCTTC
CASSSGDRFVEQFF
>.|TRBJ1-4|TRBV6-5|.|12
TGTGCCACGGGGGGAACTACTGAAAAACTGTTTTTT
CATGGTTEKLFF
>.|TRBJ1-5|TRBV6-5|.|15
TGTGCCAGCAGATCCACAGGGTCTCGCAATCAGCCCCAGCATTTT
CASRSTGSRNQPQHF
>.|TRBJ2-1|TRBV30|.|15
TGTGCCTGGAACCCTACGTCGAGCTCCTACAATGAGCGGTTCTTC
CAWNPTSSSYNERFF
>TRBD2|TRBJ2-1|TRBV28|.|14
TGTGCCAGTATTGCGGGGGGTACGGGATCTGAGCAGTTCTTC
CASIAGGTGSEQFF
>.|TRBJ2-1|TRBV6-5|.|12
TGTGCCAGCAGTTACGGCTCCAATGAGCAGTTCTTC
CASSYGSNEQFF
>TRBD2|TRBJ2-7|TRBV6-5|few|16
TGTGCCAGCAGTTCCATGACTAGCGTATCGTCCTACGAGCAGTACTTC
CASSSMTSVSSYEQYF
>TRBD2|TRBJ2-1|TRBV6-4|few|15
TGTGCCAGCAGTGACTCTAGCGGGTCCTACAATGAGCAGTTCTTC
CASSDSSGSYNEQFF
>TRBD2|TRBJ2-1|TRBV27|few|14
TGTGCCAGCAGTTTTAGCGGGAGTTACAATGAGCAGTTCTTC
CASSFSGSYNEQFF
>.|TRBJ2-7|TRBV18|.|17
TGTGCCAGCTCACCAATAGGGGGATTGCGGAGCTCCTACGAGCAGTACTTC
CASSPIGGLRSSYEQYF
>TRBD1|TRBJ2-2|TRBV29-1|once|13
TGCAGCGTACAGGGGGCGAACACCGGGGAGCTGTTTTTT
CSVQGANTGELFF
>.|TRBJ2-7|TRBV27|.|13
TGTGCCGGCAGTCCTGACTGGGCCTACGAGCAGTACTTC
CAGSPDWAYEQYF
>TRBD1|TRBJ2-1|TRBV6-6|.|14
TGTGCCAGCAGTTACGTAGGGGGCTTCGATGAGCAGTTCTTC
CASSYVGGFDEQFF
>TRBD1|TRBJ1-1|TRBV9|few|15
TGTGCCAGCAGCGTAGCTCCGAGGGGGCGAGCTGAAGCTTTCTTT
CASSVAPRGRAEAFF
>.|TRBJ2-7|TRBV5-1|.|16
TGCGCCAGCAGCCCGAGGAGTGGACAGTCCTCCTACGAGCAGTACTTC
CASSPRSGQSSYEQYF
>.|TRBJ1-5|TRBV6-1|.|15
TGTGCCAGCAGGAAAGAACAGGAGCGCAATCAGCCCCAGCATTTT
CASRKEQERNQPQHF
>.|TRBJ2-3|TRBV11-2|.|12
TGTGCCAGCAGCTCACAGGCGGATACGCAGTATTTT
CASSSQADTQYF
>TRBD1|TRBJ2-1|TRBV5-1|once|15
TGCGCCAGCAGCACAACCGGGACAGCTGTTCATGAGCAGTTCTTC
CASSTTGTAVHEQFF
>TRBD1|TRBJ2-1|TRBV9|once|15
TGTGCCAGCAGCCCCGGACAGGGAGACTACAATGAGCAGTTCTTC
CASSPGQGDYNEQFF
>TRBD2|TRBJ2-1|TRBV5-1|.|15
TGCGCCAGCAGCTTGGGGTCTAGCGGCTACAATGAGCAGTTCTTC
CASSLGSSGYNEQFF
>.|TRBJ2-1|TRBV29-1|.|14
TGCAGCGTGGCAGGGGCCGGTACTTACAATGAGCAGTTCTTC
CSVAGAGTYNEQFF
>.|TRBJ2-1|TRBV6-1|few|17
TGTGCCAGCAGTGAGGCCGCAATCCCAAGCTCCTACAATGAGCAGTTCTTC
CASSEAAIPSSYNEQFF
>TRBD2|TRBJ2-1|TRBV27|.|16
TGTGCCAGCAGTCCCCGGGGGGGGGAAGGGTCAAATGAGCAGTTCTTC
CASSPRGGEGSNEQFF
>TRBD2|TRBJ2-3|TRBV29-1|.|14
TGCAGCGTTGAGCGGGAGAGGGTTACAGATACGCAGTATTTT
CSVERERVTDTQYF
>.|TRBJ2-2|TRBV7-3|few|14
TGTGCCAGCAGCCACGACAGTTTTAGCGGGGAGCTGTTTTTT
CASSHDSFSGELFF
>TRBD1|TRBJ1-2|TRBV28|.|15
TGTGCCAGCAGTTCGGACAGGGGGCTTATCTATGGCTACACCTTC
CASSSDRGLIYGYTF
>.|TRBJ2-2|TRBV7-3|.|12
TGTGCCAGCAGCTCCGTCCCCGGGGAGCTGTTTTTT
CASSSVPGELFF
>.|TRBJ2-1|TRBV6-5|.|16
TGTGCCAGCAGTTACTTACCCCCCGAGCGGTTTAATGAGCAGTTCTTC
CASSYLPPERFNEQFF
>TRBD2|TRBJ2-3|TRBV29-1|.|13
TGCAGCGTACTAGCGCCTAGCACAGATACGCAGTATTTT
CSVLAPSTDTQYF
>TRBD2|TRBJ2-7|TRBV13|.|14
TGTGCCAGCAGCTCAAGCGGGAGTCTGTACGAGCAGTACTTC
CASSSSGSLYEQYF
>.|TRBJ2-1|TRBV19|.|14
TGTGCCAGTAGTATAGCGGGGTTTGAAAATGAGCAGTTCTTC
CASSIAGFENEQFF
>.|TRBJ1-5|TRBV7-2|.|16
TGTGCCAGCAGCTTAAATTACAGGGTGCGCAATCAGCCCCAGCATTTT
CASSLNYRVRNQPQHF
>.|TRBJ2-3|TRBV9|few|14
TGTGCCAGCAGCGTAGGGTTAGTCACAGATACGCAGTATTTT
CASSVGLVTDTQYF
>.|TRBJ1-2|TRBV19|.|13
TGTGCCAGTAGTATTAGCAGGGGTGATGGCTACACCTTC
CASSISRGDGYTF
>TRBD1|TRBJ1-1|TRBV6-6|.|14
TGTGCCAGCAGTCGACAGGGGGCGGACACTGAAGCTTTCTTT
CASSRQGADTEAFF